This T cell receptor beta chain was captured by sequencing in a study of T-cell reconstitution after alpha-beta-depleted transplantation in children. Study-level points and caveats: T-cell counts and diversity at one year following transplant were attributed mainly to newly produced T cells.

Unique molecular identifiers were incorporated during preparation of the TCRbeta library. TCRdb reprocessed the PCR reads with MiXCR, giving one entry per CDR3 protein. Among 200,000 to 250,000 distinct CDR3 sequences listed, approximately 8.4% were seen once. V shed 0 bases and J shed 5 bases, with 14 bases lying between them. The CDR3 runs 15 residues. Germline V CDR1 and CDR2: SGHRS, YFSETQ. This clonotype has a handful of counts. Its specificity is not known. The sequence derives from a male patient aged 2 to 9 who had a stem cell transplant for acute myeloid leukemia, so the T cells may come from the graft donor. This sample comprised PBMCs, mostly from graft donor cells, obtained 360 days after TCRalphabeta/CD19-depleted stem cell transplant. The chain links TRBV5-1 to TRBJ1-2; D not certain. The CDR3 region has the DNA TGCGCCAGCAGCTTGGGGACCGGGGTACCTTATGGCTACACCTTC. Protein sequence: CASSLGTGVPYGYTF.